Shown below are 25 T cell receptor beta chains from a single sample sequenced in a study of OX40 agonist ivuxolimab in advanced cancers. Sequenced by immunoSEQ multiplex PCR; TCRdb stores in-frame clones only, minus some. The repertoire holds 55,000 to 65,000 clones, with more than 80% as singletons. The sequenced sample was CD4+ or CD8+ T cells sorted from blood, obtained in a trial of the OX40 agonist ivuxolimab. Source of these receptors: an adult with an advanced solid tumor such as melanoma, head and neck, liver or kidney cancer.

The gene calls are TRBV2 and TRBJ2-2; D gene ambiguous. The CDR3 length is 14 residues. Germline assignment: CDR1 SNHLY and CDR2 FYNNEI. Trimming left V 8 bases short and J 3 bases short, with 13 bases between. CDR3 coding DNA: TGTGCCAGCGGGCCGGACGGTGACACCGGGGAGCTGTTTTTT. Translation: CASGPDGDTGELFF.

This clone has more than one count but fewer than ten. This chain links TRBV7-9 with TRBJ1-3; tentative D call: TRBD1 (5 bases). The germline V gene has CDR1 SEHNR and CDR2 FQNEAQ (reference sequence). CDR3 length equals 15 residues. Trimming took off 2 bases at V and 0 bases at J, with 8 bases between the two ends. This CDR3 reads CASSLRGNSGNTIYF. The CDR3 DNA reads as TGTGCCAGCAGCTTACGGGGGAACTCTGGAAACACCATATATTTT.

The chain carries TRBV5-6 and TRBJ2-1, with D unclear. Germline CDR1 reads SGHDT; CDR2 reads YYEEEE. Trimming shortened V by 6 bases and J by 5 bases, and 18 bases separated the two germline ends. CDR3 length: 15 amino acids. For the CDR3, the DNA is TGTGCCAGCATCTCCCTCGGAACTTATAACAATGAGCAGTTCTTC. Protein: CASISLGTYNNEQFF. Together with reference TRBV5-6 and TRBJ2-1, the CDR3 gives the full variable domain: DAGVTQSPTHLIKTRGQQVTLRCSPKSGHDTVSWYQQALGQGPQFIFQYYEEEERQRGNFPDRFSGHQFPNYSSELNVNALLLGDSALYLCASISLGTYNNEQFFGPGTRLTVL.

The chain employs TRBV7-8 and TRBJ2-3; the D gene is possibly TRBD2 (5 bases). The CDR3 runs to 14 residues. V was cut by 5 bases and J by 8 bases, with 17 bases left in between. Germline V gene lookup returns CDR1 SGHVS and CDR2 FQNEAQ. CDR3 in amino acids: CASSPGSGRSTQYF. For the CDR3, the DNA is TGTGCCAGCAGCCCGGGGAGTGGGAGAAGTACGCAGTATTTT. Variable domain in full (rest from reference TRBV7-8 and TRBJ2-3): GAGVSQSPRYKVAKRGQDVALRCDPISGHVSLFWYQQALGQGPEFLTYFQNEAQLDKSGLPSDRFFAERPEGSVSTLKIQRTQQEDSAVYLCASSPGSGRSTQYFGPGTRLTVL.

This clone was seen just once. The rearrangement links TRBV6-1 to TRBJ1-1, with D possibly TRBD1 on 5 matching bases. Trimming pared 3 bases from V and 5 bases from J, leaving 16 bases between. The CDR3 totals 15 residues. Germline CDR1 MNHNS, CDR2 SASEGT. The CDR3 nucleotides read TGTGCCAGCAGTGAGGGGGGGGTAGGTGAGACTGAAGCTTTCTTT. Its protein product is CASSEGGVGETEAFF.

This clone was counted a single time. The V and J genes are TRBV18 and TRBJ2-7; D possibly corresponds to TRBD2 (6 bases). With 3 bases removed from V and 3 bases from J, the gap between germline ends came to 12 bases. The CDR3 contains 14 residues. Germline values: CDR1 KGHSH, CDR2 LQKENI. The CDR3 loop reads CASSPVTRFYEQYF. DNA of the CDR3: TGTGCCAGCTCACCCGTGACTAGGTTCTACGAGCAGTACTTC.

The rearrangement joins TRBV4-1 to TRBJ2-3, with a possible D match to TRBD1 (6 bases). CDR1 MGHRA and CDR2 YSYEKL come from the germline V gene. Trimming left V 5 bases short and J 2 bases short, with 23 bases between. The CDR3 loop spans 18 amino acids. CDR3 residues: CASSSISGTLSFTDTQYF. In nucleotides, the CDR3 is TGCGCCAGCAGCTCCATCTCCGGGACACTGAGTTTCACAGATACGCAGTATTTT.

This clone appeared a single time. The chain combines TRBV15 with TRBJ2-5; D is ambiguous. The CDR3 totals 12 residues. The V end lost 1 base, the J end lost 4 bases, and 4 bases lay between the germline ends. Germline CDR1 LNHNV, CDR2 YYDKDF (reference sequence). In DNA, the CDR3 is TGTGCCACCAGCAGAGCCACAGAGACCCAGTACTTC. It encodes CATSRATETQYF.

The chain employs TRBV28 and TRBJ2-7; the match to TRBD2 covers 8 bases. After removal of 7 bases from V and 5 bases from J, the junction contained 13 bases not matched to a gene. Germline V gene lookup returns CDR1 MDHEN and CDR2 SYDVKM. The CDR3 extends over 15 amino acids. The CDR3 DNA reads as TGTGCCAGCACGGCGACTAGCGCACAAGCCCACGAGCAGTACTTC. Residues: CASTATSAQAHEQYF.

The CDR3 bases are TGTGCCAGCAGCTCCCAGGGGGCCTTTAGCAATCAGCCCCAGCATTTT. This encodes CASSSQGAFSNQPQHF. The chain combines TRBV7-9 with TRBJ1-5, with 8 nucleotides matching TRBD1. The CDR3 has 16 amino acids. Trimming at V came to 4 bases and at J to 0 bases, leaving 5 bases not matched to a gene. The germline V gene encodes CDR1 SEHNR and CDR2 FQNEAQ (reference sequence).

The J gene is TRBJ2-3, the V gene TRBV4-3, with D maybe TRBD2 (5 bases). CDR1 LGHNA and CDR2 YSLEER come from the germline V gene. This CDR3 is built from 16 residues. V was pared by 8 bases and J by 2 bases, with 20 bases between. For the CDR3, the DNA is TGCGCCAGCTCAAGAGGAGGAGCCCGGGACACAGATACGCAGTATTTT. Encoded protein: CASSRGGARDTDTQYF.

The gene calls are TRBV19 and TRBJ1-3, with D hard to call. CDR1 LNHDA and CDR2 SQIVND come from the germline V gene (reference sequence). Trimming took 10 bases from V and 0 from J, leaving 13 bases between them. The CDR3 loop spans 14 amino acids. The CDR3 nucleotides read TGTGCCACAAACCCCCCAGGCTCTGGAAACACCATATATTTT. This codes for CATNPPGSGNTIYF.

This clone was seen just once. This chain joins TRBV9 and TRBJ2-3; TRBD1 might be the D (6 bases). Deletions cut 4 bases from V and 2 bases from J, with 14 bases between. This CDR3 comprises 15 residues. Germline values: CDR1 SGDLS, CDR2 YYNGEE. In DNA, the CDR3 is TGTGCCAGCAGCCCGGGACATCAGACCACAGATACGCAGTATTTT. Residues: CASSPGHQTTDTQYF.

Written as DNA, the CDR3 is TGTGCCAGCAGCCAAGTAGTTAGCGGGGGGGCCTACGAGCAGTACTTC. Protein product: CASSQVVSGGAYEQYF. The chain links TRBV4-2 to TRBJ2-7; 11 positions match TRBD2. The J segment lost 2 bases and the V segment lost 1 base, leaving 4 bases of the junction unmatched. From germline, CDR1 is LGHNA and CDR2 YNFKEQ. This CDR3 has 16 residues.

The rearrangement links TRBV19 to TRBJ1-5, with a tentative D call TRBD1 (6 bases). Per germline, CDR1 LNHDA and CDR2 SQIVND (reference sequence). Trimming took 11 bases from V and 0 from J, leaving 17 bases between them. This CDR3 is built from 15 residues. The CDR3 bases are TGTGCCCCTAATGGGGGCAACTATAGCAATCAGCCCCAGCATTTT. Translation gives CAPNGGNYSNQPQHF.

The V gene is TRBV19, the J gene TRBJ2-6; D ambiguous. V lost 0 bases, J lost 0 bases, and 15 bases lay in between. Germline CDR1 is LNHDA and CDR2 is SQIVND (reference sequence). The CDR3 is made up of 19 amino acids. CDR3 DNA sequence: TGTGCCAGTAGTATAGACCCAACAGTTCGGACCTCTGGGGCCAACGTCCTGACTTTC. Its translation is CASSIDPTVRTSGANVLTF.

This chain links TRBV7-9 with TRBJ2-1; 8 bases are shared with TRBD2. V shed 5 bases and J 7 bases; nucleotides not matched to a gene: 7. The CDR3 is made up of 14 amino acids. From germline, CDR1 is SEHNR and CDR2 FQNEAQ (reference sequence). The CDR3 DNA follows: TGTGCCAGCAGCCTCTCTAGCGGGTGGAATGAGCAGTTCTTC. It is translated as CASSLSSGWNEQFF.

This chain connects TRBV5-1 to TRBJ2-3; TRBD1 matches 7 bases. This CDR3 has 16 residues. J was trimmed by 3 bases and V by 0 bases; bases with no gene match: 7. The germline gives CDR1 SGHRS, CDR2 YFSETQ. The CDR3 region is CASSLDSTGRTDTQYF. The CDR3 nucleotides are TGCGCCAGCAGCTTGGATTCGACAGGGCGTACAGATACGCAGTATTTT.

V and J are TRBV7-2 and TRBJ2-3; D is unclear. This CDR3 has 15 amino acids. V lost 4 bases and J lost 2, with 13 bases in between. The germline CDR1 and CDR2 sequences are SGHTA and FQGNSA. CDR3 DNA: TGTGCCAGCAGCTACCTAGGACCCAACACAGATACGCAGTATTTT. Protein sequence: CASSYLGPNTDTQYF.

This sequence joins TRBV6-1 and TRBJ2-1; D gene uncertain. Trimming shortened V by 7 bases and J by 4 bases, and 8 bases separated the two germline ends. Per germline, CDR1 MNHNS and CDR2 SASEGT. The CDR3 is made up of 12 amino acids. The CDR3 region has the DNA TGTGCCAGCACGGACCAGTACAATGAGCAGTTCTTC. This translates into CASTDQYNEQFF.

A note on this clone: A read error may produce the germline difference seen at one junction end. The CDR3 loop is CASSLGVDRAYEQYF. The CDR3 DNA sequence: TGCGCCAGCAGTTTGGGGGTGGACAGGGCATACGAGCAGTACTTC. The rearrangement links TRBV5-1 to TRBJ2-7; 8 nucleotides match TRBD1. Looked up from germline, CDR1 is SGHRS and CDR2 is YFSETQ. The CDR3 is made up of 15 amino acids.

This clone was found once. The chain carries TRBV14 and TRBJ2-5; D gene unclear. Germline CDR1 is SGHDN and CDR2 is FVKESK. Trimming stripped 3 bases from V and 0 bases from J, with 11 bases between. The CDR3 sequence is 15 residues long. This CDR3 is CASSHDWNYQETQYF. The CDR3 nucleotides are TGTGCCAGCAGCCATGACTGGAACTACCAAGAGACCCAGTACTTC.

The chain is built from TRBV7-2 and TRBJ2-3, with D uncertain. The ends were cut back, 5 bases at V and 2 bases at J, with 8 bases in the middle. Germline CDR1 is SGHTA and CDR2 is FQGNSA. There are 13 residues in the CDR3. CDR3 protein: CASSNPPTDTQYF. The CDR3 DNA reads TGTGCCAGCAGCAACCCGCCCACAGATACGCAGTATTTT.

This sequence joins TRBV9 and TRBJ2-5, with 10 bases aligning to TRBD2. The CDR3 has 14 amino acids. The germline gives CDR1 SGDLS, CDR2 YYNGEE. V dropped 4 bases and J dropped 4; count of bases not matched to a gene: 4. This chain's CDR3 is CASSPGTSVETQYF. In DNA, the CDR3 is TGTGCCAGCAGCCCCGGGACTAGCGTAGAGACCCAGTACTTC.

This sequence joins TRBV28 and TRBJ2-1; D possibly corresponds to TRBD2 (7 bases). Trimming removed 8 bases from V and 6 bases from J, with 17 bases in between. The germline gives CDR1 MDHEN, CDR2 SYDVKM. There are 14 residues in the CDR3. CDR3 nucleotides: TGTGCCAGCCACGGGGGGCGGCTCACCAATGAGCAGTTCTTC. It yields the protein CASHGGRLTNEQFF.